In this sample, the clone carrying this T cell receptor (beta chain) turned up many times. These data belong to a study of response to subunit inactivated influenza vaccine. TCRdb reprocessed the RT-PCR reads with MiXCR, giving one entry per CDR3 protein. The table shows under 200,000 distinct CDR3 sequences, with 12% occurring only once. This CDR3 comprises 12 residues. Germline CDR1 and CDR2: SQVTM and ANQGSEA. The V gene end was trimmed by 7 bases and the J gene end by 5 bases; junction bases not matched to a gene: 6. These data were also reused for a study on T cells expressing NK-cell markers. In that study: A 5'RACE template switching approach incorporating UMIs was used to make TCR beta cDNA. Seven of the eight sequenced donors were HCMV-seropositive; one was seronegative. NKG2C+ dominant clonotype frequencies in a handful of donors were roughly 1.0-7.5% of CD8+ T cells. A handful of donors showed these clonotypes also leading the CD3+CD56-NKG2C+ fraction. The study left the HCMV specificity of expanded NKG2C+ T cell clones unresolved.

The sample consisted of CD8+ T cells sorted from PBMCs, taken roughly 12 days after vaccination. The chain employs TRBV29-1 and TRBJ2-7, with TRBD2 identical over 9 bases. The sequence derives from a man aged 50-59 years who received an inactivated influenza vaccine. CDR3 sequence reads: CSAASGVHEQYF. In DNA form, the CDR3 reads TGCAGCGCGGCTAGCGGGGTCCACGAGCAGTACTTC.